This T cell receptor beta chain emerged from a study of blood T cell repertoires in COVID-19. The assay was immunoSEQ multiplex PCR, and TCRdb's table has in-frame clones only and misses some. This table holds about 100,000 clones, 80% to 95% found once. Material for sequencing was peripheral blood. The clonotype comes from a man between 50 and 59 years old with active COVID-19.

The CDR3 is CASRRDSNYGYTF. CDR3 bases: TGTGCCAGCAGAAGAGACAGTAACTATGGCTACACCTTC. The chain links TRBV12-3 or TRBV12-4 to TRBJ1-2, with a weak D call TRBD1 (5 bases). The CDR3 consists of 13 residues. The V and J ends lost 6 bases and 1 base respectively, with 9 bases between them.